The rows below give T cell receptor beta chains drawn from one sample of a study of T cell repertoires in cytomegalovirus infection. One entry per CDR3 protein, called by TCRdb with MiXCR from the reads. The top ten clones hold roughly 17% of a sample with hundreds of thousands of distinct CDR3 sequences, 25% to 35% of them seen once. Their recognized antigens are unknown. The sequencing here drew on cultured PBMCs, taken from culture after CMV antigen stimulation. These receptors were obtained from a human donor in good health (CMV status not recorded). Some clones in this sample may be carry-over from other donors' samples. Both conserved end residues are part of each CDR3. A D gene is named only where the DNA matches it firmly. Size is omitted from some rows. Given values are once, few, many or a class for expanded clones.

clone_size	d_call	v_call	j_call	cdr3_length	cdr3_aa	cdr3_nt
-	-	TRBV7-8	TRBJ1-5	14	CASSLGDYNQPQHF	TGTGCCAGCAGCTTAGGGGATTACAATCAGCCCCAGCATTTT
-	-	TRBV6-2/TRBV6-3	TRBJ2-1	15	CASSYLVGSDNEQFF	TGTGCCAGCAGTTACTTGGTAGGGAGTGACAATGAGCAGTTCTTC
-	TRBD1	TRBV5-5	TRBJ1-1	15	CASSWEGTANTEAFF	TGTGCCAGCAGCTGGGAAGGGACAGCGAACACTGAAGCTTTCTTT
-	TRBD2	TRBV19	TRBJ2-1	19	CATKSSTGLAGGSYNEQFF	TGTGCCACCAAAAGTAGTACGGGACTAGCGGGAGGTTCCTACAATGAGCAGTTCTTC
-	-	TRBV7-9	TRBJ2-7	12	CASSLEDSQPYF	TGTGCCAGCAGCTTAGAGGACAGCCAGCCGTACTTC
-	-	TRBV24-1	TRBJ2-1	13	CATTPAQGSEQFF	TGTGCCACCACCCCAGCCCAGGGTTCGGAGCAGTTCTTC
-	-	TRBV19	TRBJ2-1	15	CASSVGGLAFNEQFF	TGTGCCAGTAGTGTCGGGGGGCTAGCTTTCAATGAGCAGTTCTTC
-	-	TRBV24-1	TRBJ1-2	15	CATSDRNPGRWGYTF	TGTGCCACCAGTGATCGGAACCCAGGCCGCTGGGGCTACACCTTC
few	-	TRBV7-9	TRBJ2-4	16	CASSLQEGLAKNIQYF	TGTGCCAGCAGCTTACAGGAGGGGCTAGCCAAAAACATTCAGTACTTC
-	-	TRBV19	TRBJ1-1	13	CASNLQGNTEAFF	TGTGCCAGTAATCTACAGGGGAACACTGAAGCTTTCTTT
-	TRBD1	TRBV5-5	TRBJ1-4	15	CASSPYRGTNEKLFF	TGTGCCAGCAGCCCCTACAGGGGAACTAATGAAAAACTGTTTTTT
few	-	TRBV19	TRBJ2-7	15	CASSPRPLTSPEQYF	TGTGCCAGTAGTCCTAGACCATTAACTAGTCCCGAGCAGTACTTC
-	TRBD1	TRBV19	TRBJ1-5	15	CASSPDRGLNQPQHF	TGTGCCAGTAGCCCTGACAGGGGTTTGAATCAGCCCCAGCATTTT
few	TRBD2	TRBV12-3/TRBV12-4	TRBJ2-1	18	CASSLFTSGVSSYNEQFF	TGTGCCAGCAGTTTATTTACTAGCGGGGTTAGCTCCTACAATGAGCAGTTCTTC
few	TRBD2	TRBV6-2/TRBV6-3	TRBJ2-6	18	CASSYRLAGLSGANVLTF	TGTGCCAGCAGTTACAGACTAGCGGGCCTCTCTGGGGCCAACGTCCTGACTTTC
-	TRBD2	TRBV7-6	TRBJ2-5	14	CASGTGGPGETQYF	TGTGCCAGCGGAACGGGAGGGCCCGGGGAGACCCAGTACTTC
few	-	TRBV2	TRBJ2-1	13	CASKVLSYNEQFF	TGTGCCAGCAAGGTCCTCTCCTACAATGAGCAGTTCTTC
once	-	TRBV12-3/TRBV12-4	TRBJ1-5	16	CASSLGSTANSQPQHF	TGTGCCAGCAGTTTAGGCTCTACAGCAAATTCCCAGCCCCAGCATTTT
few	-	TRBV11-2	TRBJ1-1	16	CASSLVSASMNTEAFF	TGTGCCAGCAGCTTAGTCTCTGCCTCCATGAACACTGAAGCTTTCTTT
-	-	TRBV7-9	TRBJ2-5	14	CASSLGRGSETQYF	TGTGCCAGCAGCTTAGGTCGGGGTTCAGAGACCCAGTACTTC
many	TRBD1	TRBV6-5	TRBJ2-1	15	CASSYGGQGEYEQFF	TGTGCCAGCAGTTACGGTGGACAGGGGGAGTATGAGCAGTTCTTC
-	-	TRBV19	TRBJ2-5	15	CASSIGYPPEETQYF	TGTGCCAGTAGTATTGGTTATCCCCCCGAAGAGACCCAGTACTTC
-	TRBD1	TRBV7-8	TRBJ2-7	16	CASSSTNRQGSQEQYF	TGTGCCAGCAGCTCCACTAACAGACAGGGAAGTCAAGAGCAGTACTTC
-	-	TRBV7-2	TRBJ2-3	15	CVSSVSGRSTDTQYF	TGTGTCAGCAGCGTCTCGGGACGAAGCACAGATACGCAGTATTTT
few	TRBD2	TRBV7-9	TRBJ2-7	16	CASSLALAGVTHEQYF	TGTGCCAGCAGCTTAGCCCTAGCGGGAGTCACCCACGAGCAGTACTTC
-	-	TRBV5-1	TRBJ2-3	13	CASMLKGTDTQYF	TGCGCCAGCATGTTGAAGGGGACAGATACGCAGTATTTT
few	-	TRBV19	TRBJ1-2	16	CASIEEHGATNYGYTF	TGTGCCAGTATAGAAGAGCACGGGGCCACTAACTATGGCTACACCTTC
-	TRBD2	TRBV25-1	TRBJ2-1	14	CASSELALAGEQFF	TGTGCCAGCAGTGAATTGGCCCTAGCGGGTGAGCAGTTCTTC
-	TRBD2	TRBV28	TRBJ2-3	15	CASSFLGLAGHTQYF	TGTGCCAGCAGTTTTCTTGGACTAGCGGGACATACGCAGTATTTT
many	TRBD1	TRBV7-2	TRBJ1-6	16	CASSLDRGWYNSPLHF	TGTGCCAGCAGCTTAGACAGGGGCTGGTATAATTCACCCCTCCACTTT
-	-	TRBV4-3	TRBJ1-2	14	CASSPHRGNYGYTF	TGCGCCAGCAGCCCCCATCGGGGGAACTATGGCTACACCTTC
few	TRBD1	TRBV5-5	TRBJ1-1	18	CASTQVRGQATMNTEAFF	TGTGCCAGCACCCAGGTCCGGGGACAGGCAACTATGAACACTGAAGCTTTCTTT
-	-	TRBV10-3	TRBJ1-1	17	CAISESRGEHMNTEAFF	TGTGCCATCAGTGAGTCGAGAGGGGAACACATGAACACTGAAGCTTTCTTT
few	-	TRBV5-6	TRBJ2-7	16	CASSFRGTIIRYEQYF	TGTGCCAGCAGCTTCCGGGGAACTATTATTCGCTACGAGCAGTACTTC
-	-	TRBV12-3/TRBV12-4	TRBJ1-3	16	CASSAYRLTDGNTIYF	TGTGCCAGCAGTGCCTACCGATTGACAGACGGAAACACCATATATTTT
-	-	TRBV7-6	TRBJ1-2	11	CASSFKGGYTF	TGTGCCAGCAGCTTCAAGGGTGGCTACACCTTC
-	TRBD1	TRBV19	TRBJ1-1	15	CASSTYRGSGTEAFF	TGTGCCAGTAGTACATACAGGGGTAGCGGCACTGAAGCTTTCTTT
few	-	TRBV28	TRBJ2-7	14	CASSFSGGRSEQYF	TGTGCCAGCAGTTTCTCCGGAGGACGGAGCGAGCAGTACTTC
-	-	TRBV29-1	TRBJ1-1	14	CSVEGSSQGTEAFF	TGCAGCGTTGAGGGAAGTTCCCAGGGGACTGAAGCTTTCTTT
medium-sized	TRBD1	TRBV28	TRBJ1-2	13	CASRTGQIYGYTF	TGTGCCAGCAGGACGGGACAGATCTATGGCTACACCTTC
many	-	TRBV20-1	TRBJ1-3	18	CSARGPRLGQSSGNTIYF	TGCAGTGCTAGAGGCCCTCGGCTGGGACAAAGCTCTGGAAACACCATATATTTT
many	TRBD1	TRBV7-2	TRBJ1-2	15	CASSPTGTGGYGYTF	TGTGCCAGCAGCCCAACCGGGACAGGGGGCTATGGCTACACCTTC
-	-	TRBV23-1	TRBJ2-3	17	CASSQLCGGAGTDTQYF	TGCGCCAGCAGTCAATTATGTGGTGGCGCTGGCACAGATACGCAGTATTTT
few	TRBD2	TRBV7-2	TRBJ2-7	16	CASSLDSGRVAYEQYF	TGTGCCAGCAGCTTAGATAGCGGGAGGGTCGCTTACGAGCAGTACTTC
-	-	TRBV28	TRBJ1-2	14	CASSSEVTGYGYTF	TGTGCCAGCAGCTCAGAGGTTACAGGCTATGGCTACACCTTC
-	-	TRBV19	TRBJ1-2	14	CASMERGRYHGYTF	TGTGCCAGTATGGAAAGGGGACGGTACCATGGCTACACCTTC
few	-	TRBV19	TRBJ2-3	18	CASTQTIGTNRFTDTQYF	TGTGCCAGTACTCAGACGATCGGGACCAACCGATTCACAGATACGCAGTATTTT
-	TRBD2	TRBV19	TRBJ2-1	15	CASSIMSGRDNEQFF	TGTGCCAGTAGTATAATGAGCGGGAGGGACAATGAGCAGTTCTTC
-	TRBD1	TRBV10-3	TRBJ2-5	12	CAIRGQGETQYF	TGTGCCATCAGAGGACAGGGAGAGACCCAGTACTTC
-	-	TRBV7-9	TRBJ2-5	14	CASSLDGMAEIQYF	TGTGCCAGCAGCTTAGATGGTATGGCAGAGATCCAGTACTTC
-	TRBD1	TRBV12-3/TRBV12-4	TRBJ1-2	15	CASSLNGQGVSGYTF	TGTGCCAGCAGTTTAAACGGACAGGGAGTGAGTGGCTACACCTTC
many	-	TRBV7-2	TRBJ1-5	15	CASSLARGGDQPQHF	TGTGCCAGCAGCTTAGCGCGGGGGGGAGACCAGCCCCAGCATTTT
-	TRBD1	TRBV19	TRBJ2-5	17	CASSIVLSTGREETQYF	TGTGCCAGTAGTATAGTTCTGTCGACAGGGAGAGAAGAGACCCAGTACTTC
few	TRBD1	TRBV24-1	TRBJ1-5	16	CATSETGGFGNQPQHF	TGTGCCACCAGTGAAACAGGGGGCTTTGGCAATCAGCCCCAGCATTTT
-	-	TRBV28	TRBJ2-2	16	CASSLVASAGTGELFF	TGTGCCAGCAGTTTAGTGGCTAGCGCGGGCACCGGGGAGCTGTTTTTT
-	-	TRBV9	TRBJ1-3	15	CASTPGGTSGNTIYF	TGTGCCAGCACCCCCGGCGGGACCTCTGGAAACACCATATATTTT
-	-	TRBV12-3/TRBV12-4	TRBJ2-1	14	CASSLWAEYNEQFF	TGTGCCAGCAGTTTATGGGCCGAGTACAATGAGCAGTTCTTC
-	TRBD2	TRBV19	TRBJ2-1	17	CASSTPEREGLYNEQFF	TGTGCCAGTAGTACCCCAGAACGGGAGGGCCTCTACAATGAGCAGTTCTTC
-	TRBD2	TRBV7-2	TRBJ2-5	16	CASSLTSGSSRETQYF	TGTGCCAGCAGCCTAACTAGCGGGAGTTCGCGGGAGACCCAGTACTTC